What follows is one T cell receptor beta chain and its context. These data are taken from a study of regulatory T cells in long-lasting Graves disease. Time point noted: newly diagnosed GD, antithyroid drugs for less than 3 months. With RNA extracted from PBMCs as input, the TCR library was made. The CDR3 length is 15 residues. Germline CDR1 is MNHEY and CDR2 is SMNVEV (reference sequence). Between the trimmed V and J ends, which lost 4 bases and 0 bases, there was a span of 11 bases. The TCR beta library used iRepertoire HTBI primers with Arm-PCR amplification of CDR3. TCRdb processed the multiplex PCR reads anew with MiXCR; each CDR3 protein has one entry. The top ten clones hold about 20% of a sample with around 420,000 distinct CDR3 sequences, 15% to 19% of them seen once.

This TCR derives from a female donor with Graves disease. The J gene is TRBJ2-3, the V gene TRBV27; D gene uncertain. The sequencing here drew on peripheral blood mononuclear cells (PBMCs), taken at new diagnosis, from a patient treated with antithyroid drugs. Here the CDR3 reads CASSSDGASTDTQYF. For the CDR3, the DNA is TGTGCCAGCAGTTCGGACGGCGCTAGCACAGATACGCAGTATTTT.